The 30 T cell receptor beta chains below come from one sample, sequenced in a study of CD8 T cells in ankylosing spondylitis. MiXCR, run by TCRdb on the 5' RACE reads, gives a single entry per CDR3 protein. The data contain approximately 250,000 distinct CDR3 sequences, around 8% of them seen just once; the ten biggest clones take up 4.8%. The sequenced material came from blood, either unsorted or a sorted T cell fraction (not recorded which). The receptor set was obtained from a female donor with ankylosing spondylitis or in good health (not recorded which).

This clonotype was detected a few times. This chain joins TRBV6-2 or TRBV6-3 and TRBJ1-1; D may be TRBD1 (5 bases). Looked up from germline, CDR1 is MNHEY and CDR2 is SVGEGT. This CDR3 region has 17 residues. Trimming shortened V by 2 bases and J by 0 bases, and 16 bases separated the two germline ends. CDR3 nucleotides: TGTGCCAGCAGTTACCCGACAGTCCCGAGGGTGAACACTGAAGCTTTCTTT. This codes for CASSYPTVPRVNTEAFF.

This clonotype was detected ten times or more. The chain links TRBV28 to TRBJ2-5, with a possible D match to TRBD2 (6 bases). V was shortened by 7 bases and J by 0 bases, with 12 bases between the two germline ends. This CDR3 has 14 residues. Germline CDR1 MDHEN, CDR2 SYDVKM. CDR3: CASTTTRYQETQYF. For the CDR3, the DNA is TGTGCCAGCACCACGACTAGGTACCAAGAGACCCAGTACTTC.

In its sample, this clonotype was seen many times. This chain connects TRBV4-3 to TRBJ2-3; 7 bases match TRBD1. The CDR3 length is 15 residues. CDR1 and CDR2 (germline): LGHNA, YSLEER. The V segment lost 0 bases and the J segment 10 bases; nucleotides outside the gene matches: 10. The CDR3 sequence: CASSQEISGQPPQYF. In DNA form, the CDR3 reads TGCGCCAGCAGCCAAGAAATCTCGGGACAGCCACCGCAGTATTTT.

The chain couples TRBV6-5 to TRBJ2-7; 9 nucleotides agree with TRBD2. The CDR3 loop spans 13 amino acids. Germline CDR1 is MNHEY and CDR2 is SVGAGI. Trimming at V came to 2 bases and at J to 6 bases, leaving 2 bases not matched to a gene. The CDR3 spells CASSYAGGLEQYF. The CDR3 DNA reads TGTGCCAGCAGTTACGCGGGAGGGCTCGAGCAGTACTTC.

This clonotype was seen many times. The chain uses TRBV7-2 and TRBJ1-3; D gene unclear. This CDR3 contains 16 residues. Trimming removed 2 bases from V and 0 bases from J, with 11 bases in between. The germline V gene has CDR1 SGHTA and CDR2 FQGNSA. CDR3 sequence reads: CASSLTSGASGNTIYF. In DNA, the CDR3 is TGTGCCAGCAGCTTAACCTCAGGCGCCTCTGGAAACACCATATATTTT. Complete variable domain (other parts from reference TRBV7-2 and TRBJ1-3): GAGVSQSPSNKVTEKGKDVELRCDPISGHTALYWYRQSLGQGLEFLIYFQGNSAPDKSGLPSDRFSAERTGGSVSTLTIQRTQQEDSAVYLCASSLTSGASGNTIYFGEGSWLTVV.

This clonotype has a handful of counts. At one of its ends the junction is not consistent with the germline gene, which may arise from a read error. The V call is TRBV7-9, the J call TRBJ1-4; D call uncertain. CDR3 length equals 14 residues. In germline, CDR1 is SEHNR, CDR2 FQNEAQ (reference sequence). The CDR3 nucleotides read TGTGCCAGTAGCTTGGGGAACTCTAATGAAAAACTGTTTTTT. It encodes CASSLGNSNEKLFF.

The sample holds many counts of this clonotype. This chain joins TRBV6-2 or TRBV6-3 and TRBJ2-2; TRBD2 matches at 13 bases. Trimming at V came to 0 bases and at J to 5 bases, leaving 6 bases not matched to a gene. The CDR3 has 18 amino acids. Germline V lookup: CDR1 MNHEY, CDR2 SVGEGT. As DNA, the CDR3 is TGTGCCAGCAGTTACTCCCCCACTAGCGGGAGGGGGACCGGGGAGCTGTTTTTT. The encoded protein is CASSYSPTSGRGTGELFF.

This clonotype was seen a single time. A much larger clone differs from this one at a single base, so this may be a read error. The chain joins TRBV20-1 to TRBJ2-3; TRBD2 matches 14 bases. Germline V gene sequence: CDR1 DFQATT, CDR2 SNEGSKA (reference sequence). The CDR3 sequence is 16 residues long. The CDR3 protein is CCARGLAGGLWSTQYF. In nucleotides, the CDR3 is TGCTGTGCTAGAGGACTAGCGGGAGGTCTATGGAGCACGCAGTATTTT.

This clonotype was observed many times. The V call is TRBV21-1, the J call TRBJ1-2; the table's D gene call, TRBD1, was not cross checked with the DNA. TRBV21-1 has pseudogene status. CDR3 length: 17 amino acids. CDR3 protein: CASSETKQGFFLYGYTF. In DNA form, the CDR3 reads TGTGCCAGCAGCGAGACAAAACAGGGGTTTTTTCTCTATGGCTACACCTTC.

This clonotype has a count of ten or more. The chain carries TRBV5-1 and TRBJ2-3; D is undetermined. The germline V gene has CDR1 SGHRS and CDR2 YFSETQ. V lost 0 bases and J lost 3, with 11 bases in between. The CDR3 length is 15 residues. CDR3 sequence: CASSLDGELTDTQYF. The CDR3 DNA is TGCGCCAGCAGCTTGGACGGAGAACTAACAGATACGCAGTATTTT.

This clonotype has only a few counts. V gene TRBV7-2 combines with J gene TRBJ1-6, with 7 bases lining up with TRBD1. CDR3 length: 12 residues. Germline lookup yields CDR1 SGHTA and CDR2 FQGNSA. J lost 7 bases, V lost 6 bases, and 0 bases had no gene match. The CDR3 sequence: CASRGQNSPLHF. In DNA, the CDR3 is TGTGCCAGCAGGGGACAGAATTCACCCCTCCACTTT.

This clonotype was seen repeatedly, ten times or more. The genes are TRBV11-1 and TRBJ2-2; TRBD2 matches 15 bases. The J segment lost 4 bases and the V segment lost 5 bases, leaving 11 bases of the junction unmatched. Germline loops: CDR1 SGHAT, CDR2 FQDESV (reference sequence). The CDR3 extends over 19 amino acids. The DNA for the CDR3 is TGTGCCAGCAGCCCGGTTACAGGGACTAGCGGGAGGCCCACCGGGGAGCTGTTTTTT. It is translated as CASSPVTGTSGRPTGELFF. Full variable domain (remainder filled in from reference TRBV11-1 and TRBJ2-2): EAEVAQSPRYKITEKSQAVAFWCDPISGHATLYWYRQILGQGPELLVQFQDESVVDDSQLPKDRFSAERLKGVDSTLKIQPAELGDSAMYLCASSPVTGTSGRPTGELFFGEGSRLTVL.

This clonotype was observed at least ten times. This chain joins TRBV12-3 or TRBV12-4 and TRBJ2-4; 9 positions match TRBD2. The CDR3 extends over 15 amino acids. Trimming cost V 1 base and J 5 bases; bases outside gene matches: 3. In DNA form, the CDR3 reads TGTGCCAGCAGTTTAGTGACTAGCGGCCAAAACATTCAGTACTTC. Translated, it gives CASSLVTSGQNIQYF.

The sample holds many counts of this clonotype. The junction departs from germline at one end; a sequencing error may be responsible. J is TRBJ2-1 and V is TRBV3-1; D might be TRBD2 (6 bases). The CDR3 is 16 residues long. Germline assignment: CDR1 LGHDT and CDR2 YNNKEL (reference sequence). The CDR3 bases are TGTGCCAGCAGCCAAGATATGGGGGACTCCAACAATGAGCAGTTCTTC. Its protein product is CASSQDMGDSNNEQFF.

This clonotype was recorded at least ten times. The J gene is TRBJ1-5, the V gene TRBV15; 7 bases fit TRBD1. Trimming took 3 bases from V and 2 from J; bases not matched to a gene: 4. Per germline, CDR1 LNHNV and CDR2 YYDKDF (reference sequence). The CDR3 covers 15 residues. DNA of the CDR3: TGTGCCACCAGCAGGGGAGGGGGCCGCAATCAGCCCCAGCATTTT. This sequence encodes CATSRGGGRNQPQHF.

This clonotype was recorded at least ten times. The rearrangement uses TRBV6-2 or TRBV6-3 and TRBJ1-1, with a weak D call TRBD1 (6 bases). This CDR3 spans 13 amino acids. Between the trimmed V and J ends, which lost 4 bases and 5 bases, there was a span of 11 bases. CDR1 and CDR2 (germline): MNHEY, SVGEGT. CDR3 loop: CASSFSQGTEAFF. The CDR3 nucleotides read TGTGCCAGCAGTTTTTCACAGGGTACTGAAGCTTTCTTT.

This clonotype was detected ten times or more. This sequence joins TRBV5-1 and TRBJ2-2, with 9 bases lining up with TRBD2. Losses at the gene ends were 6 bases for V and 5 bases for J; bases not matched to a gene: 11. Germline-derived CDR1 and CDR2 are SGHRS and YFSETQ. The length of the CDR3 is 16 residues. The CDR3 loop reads CASTGSGSTRTGELFF. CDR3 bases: TGCGCCAGCACAGGTAGCGGGAGTACTCGGACCGGGGAGCTGTTTTTT.

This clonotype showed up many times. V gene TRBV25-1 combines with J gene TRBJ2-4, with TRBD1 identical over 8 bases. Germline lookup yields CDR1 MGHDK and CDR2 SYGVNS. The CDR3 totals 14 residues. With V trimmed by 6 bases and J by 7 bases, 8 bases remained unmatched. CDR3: CASSRTGSGNIQYF. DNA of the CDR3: TGTGCCAGCAGCCGGACAGGGAGCGGGAACATTCAGTACTTC.

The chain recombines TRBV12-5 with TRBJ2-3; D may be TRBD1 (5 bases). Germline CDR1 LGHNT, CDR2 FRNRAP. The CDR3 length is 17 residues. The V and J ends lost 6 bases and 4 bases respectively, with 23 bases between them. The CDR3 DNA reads TGTGCTAGTGGCCCCCTAGGGGTGGGGCTTGAGGCAGATACGCAGTATTTT. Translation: CASGPLGVGLEADTQYF.

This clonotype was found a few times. CDR3 sequence (DNA): TGTGCCAGCAGCCTAGTGGGAGGTGGTGAAAACATTCAGTACTTC. Protein product: CASSLVGGGENIQYF. The V and J genes are TRBV7-9 and TRBJ2-4; possible D gene TRBD2, 6 bases. The CDR3 spans 15 residues. The V gene's germline CDR1 is SEHNR and CDR2 FQNEAQ (reference sequence). The V gene lost 5 bases and the J gene lost 5 bases, with 16 bases spanning the gap.

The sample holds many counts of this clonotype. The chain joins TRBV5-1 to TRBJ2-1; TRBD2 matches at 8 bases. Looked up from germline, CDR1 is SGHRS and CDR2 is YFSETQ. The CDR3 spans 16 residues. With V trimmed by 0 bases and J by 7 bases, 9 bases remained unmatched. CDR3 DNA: TGCGCCAGCAGCTTGGTTTTGGCGGGAGGAGGGAATGAGCAGTTCTTC. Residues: CASSLVLAGGGNEQFF.

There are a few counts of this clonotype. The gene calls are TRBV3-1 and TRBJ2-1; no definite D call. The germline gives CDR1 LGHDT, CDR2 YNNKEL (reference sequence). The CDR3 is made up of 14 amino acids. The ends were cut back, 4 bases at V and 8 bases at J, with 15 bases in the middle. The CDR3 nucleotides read TGTGCCAGCAGCCCCTCTCGGAGCCAGGATGAGCAGTTCTTC. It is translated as CASSPSRSQDEQFF.

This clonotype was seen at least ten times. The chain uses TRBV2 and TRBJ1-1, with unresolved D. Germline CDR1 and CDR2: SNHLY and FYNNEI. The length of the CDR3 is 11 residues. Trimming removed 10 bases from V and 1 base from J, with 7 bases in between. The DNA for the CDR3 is TGTGCCACCGAGGGGAACACTGAAGCTTTCTTT. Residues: CATEGNTEAFF.

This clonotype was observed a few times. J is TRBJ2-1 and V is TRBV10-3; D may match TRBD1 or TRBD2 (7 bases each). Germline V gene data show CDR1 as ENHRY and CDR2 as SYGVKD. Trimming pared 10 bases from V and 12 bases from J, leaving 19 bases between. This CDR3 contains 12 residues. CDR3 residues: CATEGGGNRQFF. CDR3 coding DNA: TGTGCCACCGAGGGAGGGGGCAATCGGCAGTTCTTC.

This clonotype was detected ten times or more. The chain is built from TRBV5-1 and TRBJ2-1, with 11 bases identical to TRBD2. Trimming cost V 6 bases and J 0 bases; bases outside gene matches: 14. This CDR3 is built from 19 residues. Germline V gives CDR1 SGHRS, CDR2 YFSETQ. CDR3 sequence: CASTEGGTSGLSSYNEQFF. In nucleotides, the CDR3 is TGCGCCAGCACCGAGGGCGGGACTAGCGGTCTTAGCTCCTACAATGAGCAGTTCTTC.

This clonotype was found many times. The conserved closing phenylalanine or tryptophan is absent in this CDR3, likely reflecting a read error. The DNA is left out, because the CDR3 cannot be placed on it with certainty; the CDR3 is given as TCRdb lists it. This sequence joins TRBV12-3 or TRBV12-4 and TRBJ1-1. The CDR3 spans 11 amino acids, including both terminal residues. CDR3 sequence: CASSFRTAWGT.

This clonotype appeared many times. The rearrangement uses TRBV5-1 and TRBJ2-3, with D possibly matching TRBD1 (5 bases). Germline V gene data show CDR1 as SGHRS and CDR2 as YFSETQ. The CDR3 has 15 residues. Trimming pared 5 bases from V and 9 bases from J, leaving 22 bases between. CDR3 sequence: CASSYSDGDKGTQYF. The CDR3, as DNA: TGCGCCAGCAGTTACTCGGACGGAGACAAGGGGACGCAGTATTTT.

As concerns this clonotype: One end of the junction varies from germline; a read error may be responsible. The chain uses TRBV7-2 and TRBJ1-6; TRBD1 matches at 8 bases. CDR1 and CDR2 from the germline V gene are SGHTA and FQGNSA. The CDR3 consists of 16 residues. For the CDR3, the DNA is TGTGCCATCAGCCGAATATCCGGGACAGGCGGATCACCCCTCCACTTT. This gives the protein CAISRISGTGGSPLHF.

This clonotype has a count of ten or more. Here the CDR3 DNA reads TGTGCCACCGCGTCAAGGACAGTGAACACCGGGGAGCTGTTTTTT. As protein: CATASRTVNTGELFF. The chain combines TRBV24-1 with TRBJ2-2, with D maybe TRBD1 (6 bases). Germline CDR1 and CDR2: KGHDR and SFDVKD. This CDR3 spans 15 amino acids. V shed 9 bases and J shed 1 base, with 14 bases lying between them.

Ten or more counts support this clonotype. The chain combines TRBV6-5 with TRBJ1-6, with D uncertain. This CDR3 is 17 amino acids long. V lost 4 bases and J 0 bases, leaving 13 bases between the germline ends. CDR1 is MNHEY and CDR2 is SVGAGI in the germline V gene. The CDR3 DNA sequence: TGTGCCAGCAGTTGGCTAGGTCCGAGCTCCTATAATTCACCCCTCCACTTT. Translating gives CASSWLGPSSYNSPLHF.